The T cell receptor beta chain described here comes from a study of blood T cell repertoires in COVID-19. Study-level information: The study drew acute and convalescent COVID-19 samples from the United States, Italy and Spain. PBMCs, B-cell-depleted T cells, or T cells were the source of the cDNA or gDNA that made up the material.

The V segment lost 2 bases and the J segment 3 bases; nucleotides outside the gene matches: 9. This CDR3 has 16 amino acids. Germline V gene data show CDR1 as MNHEY and CDR2 as SVGAGI. Method: immunoSEQ multiplex PCR; TCRdb's copy keeps in-frame clones and lacks some. The sample has approximately 110,000 clones; approximately 78% are singletons. What was sequenced was peripheral blood. This chain joins TRBV6-5 and TRBJ1-1; 7 bases match TRBD1. This receptor was obtained from a man aged 65 to 79 with acute or convalescent COVID-19. DNA for the CDR3: TGTGCCAGCAGTTACCGCAAGACAGGGACATACACTGAAGCTTTCTTT. It yields the protein CASSYRKTGTYTEAFF.